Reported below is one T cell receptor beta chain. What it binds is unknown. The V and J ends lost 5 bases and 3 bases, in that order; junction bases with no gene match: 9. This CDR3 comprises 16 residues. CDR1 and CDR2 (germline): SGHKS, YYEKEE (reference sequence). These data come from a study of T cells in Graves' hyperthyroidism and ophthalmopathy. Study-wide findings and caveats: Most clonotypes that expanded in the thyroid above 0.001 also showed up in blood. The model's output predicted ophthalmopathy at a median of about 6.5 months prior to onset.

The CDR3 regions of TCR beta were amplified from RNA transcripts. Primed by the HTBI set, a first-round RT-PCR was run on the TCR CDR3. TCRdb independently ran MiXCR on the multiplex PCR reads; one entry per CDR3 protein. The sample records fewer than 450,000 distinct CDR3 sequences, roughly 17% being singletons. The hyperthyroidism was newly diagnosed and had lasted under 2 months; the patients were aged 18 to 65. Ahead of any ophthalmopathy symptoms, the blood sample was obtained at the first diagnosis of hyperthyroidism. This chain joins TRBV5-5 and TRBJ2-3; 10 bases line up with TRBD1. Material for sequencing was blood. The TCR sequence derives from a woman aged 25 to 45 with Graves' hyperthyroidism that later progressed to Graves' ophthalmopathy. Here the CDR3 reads CASSSSGTGVTDTQYF. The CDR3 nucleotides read TGTGCCAGCAGTTCTTCCGGGACAGGGGTAACAGATACGCAGTATTTT.